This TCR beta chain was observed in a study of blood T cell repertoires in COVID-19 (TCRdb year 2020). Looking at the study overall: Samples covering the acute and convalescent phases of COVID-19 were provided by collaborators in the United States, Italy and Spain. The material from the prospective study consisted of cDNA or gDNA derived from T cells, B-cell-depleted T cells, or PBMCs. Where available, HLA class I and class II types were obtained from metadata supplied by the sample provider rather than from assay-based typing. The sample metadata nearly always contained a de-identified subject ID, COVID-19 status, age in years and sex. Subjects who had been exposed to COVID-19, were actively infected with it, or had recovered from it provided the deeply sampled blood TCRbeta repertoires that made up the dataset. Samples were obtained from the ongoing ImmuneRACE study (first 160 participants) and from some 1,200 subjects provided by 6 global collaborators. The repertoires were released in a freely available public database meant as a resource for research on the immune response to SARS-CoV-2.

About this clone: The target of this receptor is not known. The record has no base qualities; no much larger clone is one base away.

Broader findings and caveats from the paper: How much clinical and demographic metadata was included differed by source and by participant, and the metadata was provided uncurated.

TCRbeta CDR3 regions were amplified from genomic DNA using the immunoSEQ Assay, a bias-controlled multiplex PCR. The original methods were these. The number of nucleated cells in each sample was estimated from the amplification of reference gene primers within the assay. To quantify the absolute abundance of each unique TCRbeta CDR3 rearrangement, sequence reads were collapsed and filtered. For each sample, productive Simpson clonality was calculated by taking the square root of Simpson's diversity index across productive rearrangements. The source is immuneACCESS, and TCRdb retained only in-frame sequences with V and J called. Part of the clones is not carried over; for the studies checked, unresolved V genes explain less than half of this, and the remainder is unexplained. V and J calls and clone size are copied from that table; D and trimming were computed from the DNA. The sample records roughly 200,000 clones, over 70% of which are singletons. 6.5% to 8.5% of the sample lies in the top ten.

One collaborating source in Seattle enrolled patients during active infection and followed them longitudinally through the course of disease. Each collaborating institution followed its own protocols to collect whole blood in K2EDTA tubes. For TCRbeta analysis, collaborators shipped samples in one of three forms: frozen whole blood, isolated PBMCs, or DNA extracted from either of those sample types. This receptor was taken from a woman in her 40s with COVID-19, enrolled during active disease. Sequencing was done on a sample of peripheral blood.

The CDR3 protein: CASSRTGDPRVAQHF. Read as DNA, the sequence is TGTGCCAGCAGCCGTACAGGCGACCCAAGAGTGGCCCAGCATTTT. The chain is encoded by TRBV9 joined to TRBJ1-5; a tentative D call is TRBD1 (5 bases match). In the germline V gene, CDR1 corresponds to SGDLS and CDR2 to YYNGEE. Inclusive of the bounding cysteine and phenylalanine, the CDR3 is 15 residues long. Here the CDR3 DNA is all that survives: 45 bases in frame from base 1. The junction carries 22 bases between V and J, which are trimmed by 4 bases and 11 bases respectively.